The source of this T cell receptor beta chain is a study of blood T cell repertoires in COVID-19. The germline V gene encodes CDR1 LNHDA and CDR2 SQIVND (reference sequence). The CDR3 has 14 residues. With 1 base removed from V and 3 bases from J, the gap between germline ends came to 7 bases. Original analysis: Estimates of nucleated cell counts were drawn from the amplification of reference gene primers. Here immunoSEQ multiplex PCR was the method, and the copy in TCRdb shows in-frame clones only, minus some. Clonal size and the V and J genes are those of that table, whereas D and trimming came from the DNA. The data show around 130,000 clones, 90% seen once.

The receptor comes from a man aged 50 to 59 with active COVID-19. The chain combines TRBV19 with TRBJ1-5; no firm D call. Input material: peripheral blood. CDR3 sequence: CASSIVGDNQPQHF. The DNA of the CDR3 is TGTGCCAGTAGTATAGTGGGAGACAATCAGCCCCAGCATTTT.